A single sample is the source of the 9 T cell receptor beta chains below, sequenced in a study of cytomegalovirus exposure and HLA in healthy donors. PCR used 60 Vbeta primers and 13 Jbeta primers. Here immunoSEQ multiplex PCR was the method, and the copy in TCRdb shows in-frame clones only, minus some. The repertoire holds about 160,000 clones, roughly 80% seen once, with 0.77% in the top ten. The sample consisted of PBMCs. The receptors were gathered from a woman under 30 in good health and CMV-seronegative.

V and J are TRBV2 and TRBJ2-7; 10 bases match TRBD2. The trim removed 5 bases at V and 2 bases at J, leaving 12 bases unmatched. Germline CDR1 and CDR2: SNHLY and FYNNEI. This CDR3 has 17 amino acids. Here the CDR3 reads CASSPFYRLAGTYEQYF. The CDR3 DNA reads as TGTGCCAGCAGTCCATTTTATAGACTAGCGGGTACCTACGAGCAGTACTTC. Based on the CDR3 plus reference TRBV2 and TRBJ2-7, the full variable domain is EPEVTQTPSHQVTQMGQEVILRCVPISNHLYFYWYRQILGQKVEFLVSFYNNEISEKSEIFDDQFSVERPDGSNFTLKIRSTKLEDSAMYFCASSPFYRLAGTYEQYFGPGTRLTVT.

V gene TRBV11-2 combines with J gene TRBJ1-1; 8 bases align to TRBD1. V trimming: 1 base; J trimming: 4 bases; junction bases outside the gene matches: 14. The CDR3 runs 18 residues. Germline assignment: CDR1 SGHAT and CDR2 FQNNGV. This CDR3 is CASSLGPRRQGSSTEAFF. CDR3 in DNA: TGTGCCAGCAGCTTAGGGCCCCGGAGACAGGGGTCGAGCACTGAAGCTTTCTTT.

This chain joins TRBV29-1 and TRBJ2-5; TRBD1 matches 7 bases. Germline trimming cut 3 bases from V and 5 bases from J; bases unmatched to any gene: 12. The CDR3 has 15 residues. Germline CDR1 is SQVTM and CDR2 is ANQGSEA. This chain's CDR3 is CSVDQTGVPGETQYF. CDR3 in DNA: TGCAGCGTTGACCAAACAGGGGTTCCGGGGGAGACCCAGTACTTC.

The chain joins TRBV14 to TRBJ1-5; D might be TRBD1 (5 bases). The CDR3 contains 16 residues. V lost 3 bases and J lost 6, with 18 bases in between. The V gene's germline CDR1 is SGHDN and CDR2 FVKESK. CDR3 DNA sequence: TGTGCCAGCAGCCACCTGGCAGGACAAAGGATTCAGCCCCAGCATTTT. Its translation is CASSHLAGQRIQPQHF.

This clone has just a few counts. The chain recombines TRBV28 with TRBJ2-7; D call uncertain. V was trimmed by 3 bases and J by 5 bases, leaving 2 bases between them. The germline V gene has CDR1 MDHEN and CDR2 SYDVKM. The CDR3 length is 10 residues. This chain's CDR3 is CASSFDEQYF. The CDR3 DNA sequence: TGTGCCAGCAGTTTCGACGAGCAGTACTTC.

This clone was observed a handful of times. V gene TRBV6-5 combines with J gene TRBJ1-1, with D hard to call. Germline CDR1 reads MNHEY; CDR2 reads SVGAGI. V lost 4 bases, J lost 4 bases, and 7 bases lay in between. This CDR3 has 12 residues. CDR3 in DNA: TGTGCCAGCAGTTCGTTTAGCACTGAAGCTTTCTTT. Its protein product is CASSSFSTEAFF.

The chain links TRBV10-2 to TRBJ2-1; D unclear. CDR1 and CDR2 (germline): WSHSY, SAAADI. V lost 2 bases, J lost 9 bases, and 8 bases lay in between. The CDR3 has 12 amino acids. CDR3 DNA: TGCGCCAGCAGTGAGCGGGTGAGTGAGCAGTTCTTC. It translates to CASSERVSEQFF.

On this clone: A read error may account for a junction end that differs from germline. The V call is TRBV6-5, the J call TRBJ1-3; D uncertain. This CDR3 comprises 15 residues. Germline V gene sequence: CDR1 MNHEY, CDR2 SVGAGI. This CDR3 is CASSLSGNSGSTIYF. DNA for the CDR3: TGTGCCAGCAGTCTCTCAGGAAACTCTGGAAGCACCATATATTTT.

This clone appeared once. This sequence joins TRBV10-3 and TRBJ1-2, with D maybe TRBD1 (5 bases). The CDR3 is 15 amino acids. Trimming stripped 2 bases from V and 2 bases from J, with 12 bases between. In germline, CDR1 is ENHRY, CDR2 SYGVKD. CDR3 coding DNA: TGTGCCATCAGTGAGGCAGCGACAGTAAACTATGGCTACACCTTC. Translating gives CAISEAATVNYGYTF.